This T cell receptor (beta chain) was found in a study of cytomegalovirus exposure and HLA in healthy donors. PCR primers comprised 60 Vbeta and 13 Jbeta primers. Sequencing was performed with immunoSEQ multiplex PCR; in TCRdb, only in-frame clones are kept and a portion is missing. Of roughly 120,000 clones in the sample, 75% to 85% were seen once. V lost 0 bases and J 2 bases, leaving 8 bases between the germline ends. CDR3 size: 14 residues. Germline-derived CDR1 and CDR2 are SGDLS and YYNGEE. Concerning this clone itself: Other DNA sequences of this sample code for an identical CDR3.

This sequence originates from a male donor in good health and CMV-seronegative. J is TRBJ1-1 and V is TRBV9; D gene unclear. The sequencing sample was made of PBMCs. This CDR3 reads CASSVGTGNTEAFF. As DNA, the CDR3 is TGTGCCAGCAGCGTAGGTACGGGAAACACTGAAGCTTTCTTT.